These 20 T cell receptor beta chains were sequenced from one sample in a study of OX40 agonist ivuxolimab in advanced cancers. Clones were read by immunoSEQ multiplex PCR, and TCRdb kept only the in-frame ones, dropping some. Among about 50,000 clones listed, 65% to 85% were seen once. Sequenced here: CD4+ or CD8+ T cells sorted from blood, sampled in a trial of the OX40 agonist ivuxolimab. The receptor source for this set is an adult with an advanced solid tumor such as melanoma, head and neck, liver or kidney cancer.

The V gene is TRBV27, the J gene TRBJ1-2, with a weak D call TRBD1 (5 bases). Trimming left V 3 bases short and J 3 bases short, with 8 bases between. CDR1 MNHEY and CDR2 SMNVEV come from the germline V gene (reference sequence). The CDR3 is 13 amino acids. CDR3: CASSFGRDYGYTF. The DNA of the CDR3 is TGTGCCAGCAGTTTCGGCAGGGACTATGGCTACACCTTC.

In its sample, this clone was seen a few times. The chain couples TRBV4-1 to TRBJ1-5, with D uncertain. The CDR3 extends over 15 amino acids. The V and J ends lost 1 base and 0 bases respectively, with 7 bases between them. Germline lookup yields CDR1 MGHRA and CDR2 YSYEKL. CDR3 sequence (DNA): TGCGCCAGCAGCCAAGCGGAGTATAGCAATCAGCCCCAGCATTTT. Protein product: CASSQAEYSNQPQHF.

V and J are TRBV2 and TRBJ2-7; 10 bases match TRBD1. The CDR3 is 14 residues long. The junction had 7 bases not matched to a gene; V was cut back by 6 bases and J by 5 bases. The germline gives CDR1 SNHLY, CDR2 FYNNEI. DNA of the CDR3: TGTGCCAGCAGGCGACAGGGGGCACGGGACGAGCAGTACTTC. Translating it yields CASRRQGARDEQYF. The full variable domain, completed using reference TRBV2 and TRBJ2-7, is EPEVTQTPSHQVTQMGQEVILRCVPISNHLYFYWYRQILGQKVEFLVSFYNNEISEKSEIFDDQFSVERPDGSNFTLKIRSTKLEDSAMYFCASRRQGARDEQYFGPGTRLTVT.

The chain joins TRBV7-7 to TRBJ2-2; TRBD2 agrees at 14 bases. Losses at the gene ends were 5 bases for V and 7 bases for J; bases not matched to a gene: 6. Germline assignment: CDR1 SSHAT and CDR2 FNYEAQ (reference sequence). This CDR3 contains 16 residues. This CDR3 is CASSPRTSGGIGELFF. The CDR3 DNA reads as TGTGCCAGCAGCCCCAGGACTAGCGGGGGGATCGGGGAGCTGTTTTTT.

The chain has TRBV11-3 and TRBJ1-6, with TRBD1 as a possible D gene (5 bases). This CDR3 is built from 14 residues. Germline lookup yields CDR1 SGHNT and CDR2 YENEEA. Trimming left V 3 bases short and J 5 bases short, with 8 bases between. DNA for the CDR3: TGTGCCAGCAGCTTTAGAGGGGATAATTCACCCCTCCACTTT. It codes for CASSFRGDNSPLHF.

This clone showed up many times. The chain is built from TRBV12-5 and TRBJ1-1; 8 bases line up with TRBD1. Germline V gene data show CDR1 as LGHNT and CDR2 as FRNRAP. The CDR3 consists of 14 residues. V dropped 6 bases and J dropped 1; count of bases not matched to a gene: 4. CDR3 region: CASGQGARNTEAFF. For the CDR3, the DNA is TGTGCTAGTGGCCAGGGGGCTAGGAACACTGAAGCTTTCTTT.

Only a few counts were recorded for this clone. The chain recombines TRBV7-8 with TRBJ1-2, with D unclear. Germline CDR1 and CDR2: SGHVS and FQNEAQ. The V and J ends lost 2 bases and 10 bases respectively, with 14 bases between them. CDR3 length: 13 residues. The chain's CDR3 is CASSLIQGRDYTF. CDR3 bases: TGTGCCAGCAGCTTAATCCAAGGCCGTGACTACACCTTC.

The V and J genes are TRBV12-5 and TRBJ2-1; TRBD2 aligns across 13 bases. Unmatched junction bases numbered 2, after V lost 4 bases and J lost 5 bases. Germline V gene data show CDR1 as LGHNT and CDR2 as FRNRAP. The CDR3 is 15 amino acids. DNA of the CDR3: TGTGCTAGTGGTTCGGGACTAGCGGGGAACAATGAGCAGTTCTTC. It is translated as CASGSGLAGNNEQFF.

The chain's CDR3 is CASSEYRAGGTDTQYF. CDR3 DNA sequence: TGTGCCAGCAGTGAATATCGAGCCGGCGGCACAGATACGCAGTATTTT. This chain uses TRBV25-1 with TRBJ2-3; unclear D gene. The CDR3 spans 16 residues. V was pared by 0 bases and J by 1 base, with 11 bases between. Germline V gene sequence: CDR1 MGHDK, CDR2 SYGVNS.

J is TRBJ1-2 and V is TRBV7-8; no clear D gene. Germline V gives CDR1 SGHVS, CDR2 FQNEAQ. V lost 1 base to trimming and J lost 3 bases, with 6 bases between them. The CDR3 totals 13 residues. CDR3 loop: CASSLVVDYGYTF. CDR3 sequence (DNA): TGTGCCAGCAGCTTAGTGGTAGACTATGGCTACACCTTC.

The rearrangement links TRBV19 to TRBJ2-3, with D possibly TRBD2 on 7 matching bases. Germline V gene sequence: CDR1 LNHDA, CDR2 SQIVND (reference sequence). V was shortened by 2 bases and J by 0 bases, with 18 bases between the two germline ends. The CDR3 consists of 18 residues. CDR3 protein: CASSISNPPGGSTDTQYF. CDR3 nucleotides: TGTGCCAGTAGTATATCGAACCCGCCGGGGGGCAGCACAGATACGCAGTATTTT.

The V gene is TRBV19, the J gene TRBJ2-1; D possibly corresponds to TRBD1 (6 bases). Germline CDR1 reads LNHDA; CDR2 reads SQIVND (reference sequence). Trimming removed 4 bases from V and 2 bases from J, with 12 bases in between. The CDR3 loop spans 15 amino acids. CDR3 nucleotides: TGTGCCAGTAGTACGTCAGGGGTTGCCTACAATGAGCAGTTCTTC. Translated: CASSTSGVAYNEQFF. Combining the CDR3 with reference TRBV19 and TRBJ2-1 gives the whole variable domain DGGITQSPKYLFRKEGQNVTLSCEQNLNHDAMYWYRQDPGQGLRLIYYSQIVNDFQKGDIAEGYSVSREKKESFPLTVTSAQKNPTAFYLCASSTSGVAYNEQFFGPGTRLTVL.

V and J are TRBV11-1 and TRBJ1-5; D remains ambiguous. The CDR3 has 13 residues. Germline V gene lookup returns CDR1 SGHAT and CDR2 FQDESV (reference sequence). V was pared by 1 base and J by 0 bases, with 1 base between. CDR3 coding DNA: TGTGCCAGCAGCTTAGATAGCAATCAGCCCCAGCATTTT. Residues: CASSLDSNQPQHF.

The chain is built from TRBV29-1 and TRBJ1-1; the D is unclear. Trimming removed 4 bases from V and 2 bases from J, with 5 bases in between. The germline CDR1 and CDR2 sequences are SQVTM and ANQGSEA. The CDR3 is made up of 11 amino acids. The CDR3, as DNA: TGCAGCGTTGTCCCAAACACTGAAGCTTTCTTT. As protein: CSVVPNTEAFF.

CDR3 bases: TGTGCCAGCAGCTTAGCCGGGGGGACTCAGCCCCAGCATTTT. Its protein product is CASSLAGGTQPQHF. The rearrangement uses TRBV7-9 and TRBJ1-5, with D possibly matching TRBD1 (5 bases). The germline V gene encodes CDR1 SEHNR and CDR2 FQNEAQ (reference sequence). Trimming took 0 bases from V and 6 from J, leaving 9 bases between them. The CDR3 is made up of 14 amino acids.

In its sample, this clone was seen a few times. This chain connects TRBV18 to TRBJ2-1, with 10 bases matching TRBD1. From germline, CDR1 is KGHSH and CDR2 LQKENI. The CDR3 loop spans 18 amino acids. After removal of 2 bases from V and 0 bases from J, the junction contained 7 bases not matched to a gene. The CDR3 DNA reads as TGTGCCAGCTCACCAGGGACAGGGGCCCCAAGCTCCTACAATGAGCAGTTCTTC. Its protein product is CASSPGTGAPSSYNEQFF.

The V and J genes are TRBV2 and TRBJ1-3, with D possibly matching TRBD1 (5 bases). Trimming shortened V by 2 bases and J by 4 bases, and 12 bases separated the two germline ends. This CDR3 has 15 amino acids. From germline, CDR1 is SNHLY and CDR2 FYNNEI. The CDR3 DNA is TGTGCCAGCAGTGAATGGGACCCGACGGGAAACACCATATATTTT. This codes for CASSEWDPTGNTIYF.

The table lists this clone with a count of one. The genes are TRBV6-8 and TRBJ2-2, with D maybe TRBD1 (6 bases). Germline CDR1 MNHGY, CDR2 SAAAGT. The CDR3 totals 13 residues. V shed 6 bases and J shed 6 bases, with 11 bases lying between them. For the CDR3, the DNA is TGTGCCAGCAGCGTTACAGGGTCCGGGGAGCTGTTTTTT. Its translation: CASSVTGSGELFF.

The gene calls are TRBV15 and TRBJ1-6, with D unclear. V lost 2 bases and J lost 7, with 3 bases in between. Looked up from germline, CDR1 is LNHNV and CDR2 is YYDKDF (reference sequence). This CDR3 has 12 amino acids. The CDR3 spells CATSRSNSPLHF. CDR3 sequence (DNA): TGTGCCACCAGCAGATCCAATTCACCCCTCCACTTT.

The chain links TRBV2 to TRBJ2-7, with TRBD2 as a possible D gene (5 bases). The germline V gene has CDR1 SNHLY and CDR2 FYNNEI. The CDR3 runs to 14 residues. Trimming pared 0 bases from V and 6 bases from J, leaving 12 bases between. The CDR3 is CASSEALGSGEQYF. The DNA of the CDR3 is TGTGCCAGCAGTGAAGCGCTGGGGAGTGGCGAGCAGTACTTC.